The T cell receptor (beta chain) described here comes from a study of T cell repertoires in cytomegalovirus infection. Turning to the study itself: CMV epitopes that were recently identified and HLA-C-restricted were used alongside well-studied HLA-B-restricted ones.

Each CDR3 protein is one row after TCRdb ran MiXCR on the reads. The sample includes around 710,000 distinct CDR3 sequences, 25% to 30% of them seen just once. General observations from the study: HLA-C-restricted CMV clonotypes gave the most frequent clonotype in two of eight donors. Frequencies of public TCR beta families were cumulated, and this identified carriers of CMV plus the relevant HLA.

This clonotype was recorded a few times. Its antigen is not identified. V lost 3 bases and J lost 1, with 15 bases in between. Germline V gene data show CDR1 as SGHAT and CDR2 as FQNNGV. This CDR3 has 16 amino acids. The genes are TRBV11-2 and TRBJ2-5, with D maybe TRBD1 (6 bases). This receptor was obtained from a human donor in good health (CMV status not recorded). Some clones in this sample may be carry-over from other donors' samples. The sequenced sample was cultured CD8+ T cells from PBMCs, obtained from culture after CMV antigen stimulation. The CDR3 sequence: CASSFPGDRSQETQYF. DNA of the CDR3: TGTGCCAGCAGCTTCCCAGGGGACCGAAGCCAAGAGACCCAGTACTTC. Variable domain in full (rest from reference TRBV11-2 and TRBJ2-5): EAGVAQSPRYKIIEKRQSVAFWCNPISGHATLYWYQQILGQGPKLLIQFQNNGVVDDSQLPKDRFSAERLKGVDSTLKIQPAKLEDSAVYLCASSFPGDRSQETQYFGPGTRLLVL.